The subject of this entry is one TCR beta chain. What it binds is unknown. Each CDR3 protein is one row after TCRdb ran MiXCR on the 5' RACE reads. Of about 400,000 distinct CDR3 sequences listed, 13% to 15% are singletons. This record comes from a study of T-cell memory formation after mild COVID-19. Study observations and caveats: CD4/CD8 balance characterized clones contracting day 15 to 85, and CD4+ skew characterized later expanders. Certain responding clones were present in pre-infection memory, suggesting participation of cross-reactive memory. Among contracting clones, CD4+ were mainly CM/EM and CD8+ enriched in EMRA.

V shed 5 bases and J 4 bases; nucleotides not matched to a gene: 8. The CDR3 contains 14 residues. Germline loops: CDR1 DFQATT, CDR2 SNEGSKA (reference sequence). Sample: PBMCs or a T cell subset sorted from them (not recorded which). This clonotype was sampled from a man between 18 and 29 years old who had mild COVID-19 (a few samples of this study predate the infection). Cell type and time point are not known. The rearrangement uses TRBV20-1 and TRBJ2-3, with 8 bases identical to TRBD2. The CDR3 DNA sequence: TGCAGTGCTCCGGAGAGGACTAGCTCAGATACGCAGTATTTT. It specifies CSAPERTSSDTQYF.